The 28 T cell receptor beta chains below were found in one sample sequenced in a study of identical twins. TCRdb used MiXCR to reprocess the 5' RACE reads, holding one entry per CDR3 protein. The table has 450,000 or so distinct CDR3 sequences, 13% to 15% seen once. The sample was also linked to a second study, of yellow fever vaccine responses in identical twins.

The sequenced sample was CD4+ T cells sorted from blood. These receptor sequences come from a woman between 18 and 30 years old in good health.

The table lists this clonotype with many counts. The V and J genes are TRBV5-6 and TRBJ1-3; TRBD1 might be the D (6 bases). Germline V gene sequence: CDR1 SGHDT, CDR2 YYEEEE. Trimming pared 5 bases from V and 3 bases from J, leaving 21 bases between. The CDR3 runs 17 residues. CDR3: CASRLPRSGASGNTIYF. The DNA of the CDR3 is TGTGCCAGCAGACTCCCTCGATCGGGGGCGAGTGGAAACACCATATATTTT.

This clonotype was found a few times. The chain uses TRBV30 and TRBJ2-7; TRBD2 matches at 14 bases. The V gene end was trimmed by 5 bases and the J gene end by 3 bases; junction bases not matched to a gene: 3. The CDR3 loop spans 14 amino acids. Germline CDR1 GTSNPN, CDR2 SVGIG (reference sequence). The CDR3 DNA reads TGTGCCTGGGGACTAGCGGGAGGATACTACGAGCAGTACTTC. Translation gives CAWGLAGGYYEQYF.

CDR3 coding DNA: TGTGCCAGCAGTTCCCGGGAGGTTAACTCCTACGAGCAGTACTTC. Amino acids: CASSSREVNSYEQYF. This chain connects TRBV12-3 or TRBV12-4 to TRBJ2-7, with 7 bases lining up with TRBD2. The trim removed 4 bases at V and 0 bases at J, leaving 6 bases unmatched. This CDR3 region has 15 residues.

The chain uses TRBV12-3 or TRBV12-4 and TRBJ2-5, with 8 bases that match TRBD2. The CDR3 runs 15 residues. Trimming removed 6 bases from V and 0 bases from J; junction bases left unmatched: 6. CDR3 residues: CASRSGRLYQETQYF. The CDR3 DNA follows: TGTGCCAGCAGGAGCGGGAGACTATACCAAGAGACCCAGTACTTC.

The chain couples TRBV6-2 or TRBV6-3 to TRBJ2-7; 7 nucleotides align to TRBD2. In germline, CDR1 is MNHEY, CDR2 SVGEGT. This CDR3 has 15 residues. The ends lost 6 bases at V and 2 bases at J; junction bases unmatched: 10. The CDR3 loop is CASRHRTGRTYEQYF. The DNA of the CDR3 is TGTGCCAGCAGACATAGGACCGGGAGGACCTACGAGCAGTACTTC.

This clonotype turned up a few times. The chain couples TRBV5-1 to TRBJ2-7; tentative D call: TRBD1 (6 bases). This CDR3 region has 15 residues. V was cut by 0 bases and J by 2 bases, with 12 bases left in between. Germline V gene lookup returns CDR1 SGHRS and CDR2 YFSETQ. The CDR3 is CASSLGQGFTYEQYF. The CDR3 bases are TGCGCCAGCAGCTTGGGGCAGGGGTTTACCTACGAGCAGTACTTC.

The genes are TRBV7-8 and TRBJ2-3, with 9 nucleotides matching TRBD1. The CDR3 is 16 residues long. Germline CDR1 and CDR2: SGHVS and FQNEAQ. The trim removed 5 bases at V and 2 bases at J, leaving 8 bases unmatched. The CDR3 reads CASSRTGDRATDTQYF. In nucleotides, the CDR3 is TGTGCCAGCAGCCGAACCGGGGACAGGGCCACAGATACGCAGTATTTT.

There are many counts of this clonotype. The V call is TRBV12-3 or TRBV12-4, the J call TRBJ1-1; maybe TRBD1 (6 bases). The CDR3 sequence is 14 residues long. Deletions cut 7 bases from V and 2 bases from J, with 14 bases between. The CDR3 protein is CASTPFRGNTEAFF. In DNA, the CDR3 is TGTGCCAGCACCCCCTTCAGGGGAAACACTGAAGCTTTCTTT.

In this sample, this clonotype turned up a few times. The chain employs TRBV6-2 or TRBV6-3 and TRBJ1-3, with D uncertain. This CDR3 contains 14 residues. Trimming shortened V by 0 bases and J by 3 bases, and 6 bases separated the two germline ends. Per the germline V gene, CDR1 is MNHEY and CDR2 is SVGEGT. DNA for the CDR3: TGTGCCAGCAGTTACTCGACCAGTGGAAACACCATATATTTT. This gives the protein CASSYSTSGNTIYF.

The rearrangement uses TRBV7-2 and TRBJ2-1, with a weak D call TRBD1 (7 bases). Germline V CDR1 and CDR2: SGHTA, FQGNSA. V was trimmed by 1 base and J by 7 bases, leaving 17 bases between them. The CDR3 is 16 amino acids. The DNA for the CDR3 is TGTGCCAGCAGCTTAGTGCAGGGGGGCTCGGGAAATGAGCAGTTCTTC. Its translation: CASSLVQGGSGNEQFF. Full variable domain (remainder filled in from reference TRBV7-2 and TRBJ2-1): GAGVSQSPSNKVTEKGKDVELRCDPISGHTALYWYRQSLGQGLEFLIYFQGNSAPDKSGLPSDRFSAERTGGSVSTLTIQRTQQEDSAVYLCASSLVQGGSGNEQFFGPGTRLTVL.

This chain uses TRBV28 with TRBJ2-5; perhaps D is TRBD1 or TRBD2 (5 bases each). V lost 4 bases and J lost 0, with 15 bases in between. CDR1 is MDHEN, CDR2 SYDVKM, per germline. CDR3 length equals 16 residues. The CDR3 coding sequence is TGTGCCAGCAGTTCCCTATGGGGGAGCAACCAAGAGACCCAGTACTTC. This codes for CASSSLWGSNQETQYF.

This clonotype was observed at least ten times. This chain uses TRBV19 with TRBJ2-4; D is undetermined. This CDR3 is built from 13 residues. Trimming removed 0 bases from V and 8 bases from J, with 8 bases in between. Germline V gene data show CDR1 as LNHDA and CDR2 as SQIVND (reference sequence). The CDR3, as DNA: TGTGCCAGTAGTATAGATGGTTCCGACATTCAGTACTTC. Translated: CASSIDGSDIQYF.

The CDR3 loop reads CASSLDRGGREQYF. Written as DNA, the CDR3 is TGTGCCAGCAGCTTAGATAGGGGAGGGAGAGAGCAGTACTTC. J is TRBJ2-7 and V is TRBV7-2, with 7 bases aligning to TRBD2. The ends lost 1 base at V and 7 bases at J; junction bases unmatched: 7. This CDR3 region has 14 residues. Germline loops: CDR1 SGHTA, CDR2 FQGNSA.

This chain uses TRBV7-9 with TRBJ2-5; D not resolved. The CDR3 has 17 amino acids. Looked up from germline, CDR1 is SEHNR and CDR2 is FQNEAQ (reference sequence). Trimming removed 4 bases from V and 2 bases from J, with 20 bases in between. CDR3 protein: CASSSGPLTGRQETQYF. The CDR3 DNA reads TGTGCCAGCAGCTCCGGACCCCTCACCGGTCGGCAAGAGACCCAGTACTTC.

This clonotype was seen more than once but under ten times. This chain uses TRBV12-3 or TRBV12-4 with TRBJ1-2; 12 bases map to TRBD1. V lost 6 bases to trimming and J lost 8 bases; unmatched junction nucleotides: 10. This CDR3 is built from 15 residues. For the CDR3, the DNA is TGTGCCAGCAGCACCGCGGGACAGGGGGCGGGAGGCTACACCTTC. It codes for CASSTAGQGAGGYTF.

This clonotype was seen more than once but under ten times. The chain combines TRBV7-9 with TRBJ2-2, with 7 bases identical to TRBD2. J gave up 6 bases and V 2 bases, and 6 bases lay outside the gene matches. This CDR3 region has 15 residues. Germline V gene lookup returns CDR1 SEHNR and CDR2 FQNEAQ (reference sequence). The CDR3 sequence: CASSLSLAGAGELFF. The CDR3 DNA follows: TGTGCCAGCAGCTTATCCTTAGCGGGCGCCGGGGAGCTGTTTTTT.

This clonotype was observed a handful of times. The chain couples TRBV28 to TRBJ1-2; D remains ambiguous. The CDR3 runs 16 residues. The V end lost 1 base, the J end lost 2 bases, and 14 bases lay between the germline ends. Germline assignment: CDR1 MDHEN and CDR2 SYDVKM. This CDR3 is CASSLYPRKANYGYTF. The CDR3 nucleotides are TGTGCCAGCAGTTTATATCCACGGAAGGCCAACTATGGCTACACCTTC.

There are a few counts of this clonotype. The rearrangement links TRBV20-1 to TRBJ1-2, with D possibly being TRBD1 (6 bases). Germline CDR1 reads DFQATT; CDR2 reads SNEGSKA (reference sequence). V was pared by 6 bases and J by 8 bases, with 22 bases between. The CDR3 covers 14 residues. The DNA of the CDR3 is TGCAGTGCGAGCGGGACACCATCTCTTCGGGGCTACACCTTC. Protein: CSASGTPSLRGYTF.

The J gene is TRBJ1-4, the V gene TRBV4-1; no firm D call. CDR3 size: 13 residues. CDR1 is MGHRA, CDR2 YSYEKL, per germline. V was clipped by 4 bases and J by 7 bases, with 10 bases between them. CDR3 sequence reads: CASSPEVTEKLFF. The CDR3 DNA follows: TGCGCCAGCAGCCCAGAGGTGACTGAAAAACTGTTTTTT.

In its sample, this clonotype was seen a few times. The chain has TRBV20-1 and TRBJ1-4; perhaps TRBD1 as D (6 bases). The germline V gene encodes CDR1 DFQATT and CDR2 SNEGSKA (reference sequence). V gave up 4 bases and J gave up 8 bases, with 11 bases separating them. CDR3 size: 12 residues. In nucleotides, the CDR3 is TGCAGTGCTATGGGGGCCGAAGAAAAACTGTTTTTT. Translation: CSAMGAEEKLFF.

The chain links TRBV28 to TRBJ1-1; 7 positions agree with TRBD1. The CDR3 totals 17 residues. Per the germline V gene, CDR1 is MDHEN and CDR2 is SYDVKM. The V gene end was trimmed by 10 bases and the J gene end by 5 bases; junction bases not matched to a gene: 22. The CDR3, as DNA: TGTGCCACATATGACGATTGGACGGGAACAGGGGTAACTGAAGCTTTCTTT. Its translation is CATYDDWTGTGVTEAFF.

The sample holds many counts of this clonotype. The CDR3 spells CASSFSTGDSGNTIYF. CDR3 DNA: TGTGCCAGCAGCTTCTCGACAGGGGACTCTGGAAACACCATATATTTT. This chain links TRBV5-5 with TRBJ1-3; TRBD1 agrees at 8 bases. CDR1 SGHKS and CDR2 YYEKEE come from the germline V gene (reference sequence). V lost 2 bases and J lost 0; bases outside the gene matches: 4. The CDR3 is 16 residues long.

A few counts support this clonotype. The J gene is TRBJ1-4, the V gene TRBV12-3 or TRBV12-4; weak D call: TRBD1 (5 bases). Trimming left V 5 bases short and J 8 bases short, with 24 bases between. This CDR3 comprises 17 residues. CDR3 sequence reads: CASSPGSGGGSREKLFF. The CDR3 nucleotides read TGTGCCAGCAGTCCCGGTAGTGGGGGGGGATCGCGAGAAAAACTGTTTTTT.

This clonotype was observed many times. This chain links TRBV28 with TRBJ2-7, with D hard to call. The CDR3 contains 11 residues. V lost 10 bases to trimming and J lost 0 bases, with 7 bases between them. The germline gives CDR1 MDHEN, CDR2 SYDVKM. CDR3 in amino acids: CATANSYEQYF. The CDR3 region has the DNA TGTGCCACCGCGAACTCCTACGAGCAGTACTTC.

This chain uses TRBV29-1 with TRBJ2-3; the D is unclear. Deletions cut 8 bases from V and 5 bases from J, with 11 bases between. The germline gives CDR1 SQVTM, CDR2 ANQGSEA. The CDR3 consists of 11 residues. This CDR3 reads CSIRPVDTQYF. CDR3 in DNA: TGCAGCATCCGACCCGTAGATACGCAGTATTTT.

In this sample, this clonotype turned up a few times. The CDR3 sequence is CSVEGGQGTGELFF. The CDR3 coding sequence is TGCAGCGTTGAAGGGGGGCAAGGCACCGGGGAGCTGTTTTTT. This chain joins TRBV29-1 and TRBJ2-2; D perhaps matches TRBD1 (6 bases). This CDR3 contains 14 residues. Trimming cost V 1 base and J 4 bases, with 10 bases left between them. In germline, CDR1 is SQVTM, CDR2 ANQGSEA.

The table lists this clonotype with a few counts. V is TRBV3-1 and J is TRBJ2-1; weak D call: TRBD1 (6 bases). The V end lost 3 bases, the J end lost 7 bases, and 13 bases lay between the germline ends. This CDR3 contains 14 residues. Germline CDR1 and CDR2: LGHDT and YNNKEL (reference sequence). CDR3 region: CASSQLTGKNEQFF. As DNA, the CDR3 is TGTGCCAGCAGCCAGTTAACAGGGAAGAATGAGCAGTTCTTC.

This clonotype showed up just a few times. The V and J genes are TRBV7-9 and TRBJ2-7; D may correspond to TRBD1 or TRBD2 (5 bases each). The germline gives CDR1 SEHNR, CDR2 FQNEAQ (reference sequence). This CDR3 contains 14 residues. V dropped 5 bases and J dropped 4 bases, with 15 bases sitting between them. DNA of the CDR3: TGTGCCAGCAGCGCCTCCGGGACCAAGTACGAGCAGTACTTC. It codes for CASSASGTKYEQYF.